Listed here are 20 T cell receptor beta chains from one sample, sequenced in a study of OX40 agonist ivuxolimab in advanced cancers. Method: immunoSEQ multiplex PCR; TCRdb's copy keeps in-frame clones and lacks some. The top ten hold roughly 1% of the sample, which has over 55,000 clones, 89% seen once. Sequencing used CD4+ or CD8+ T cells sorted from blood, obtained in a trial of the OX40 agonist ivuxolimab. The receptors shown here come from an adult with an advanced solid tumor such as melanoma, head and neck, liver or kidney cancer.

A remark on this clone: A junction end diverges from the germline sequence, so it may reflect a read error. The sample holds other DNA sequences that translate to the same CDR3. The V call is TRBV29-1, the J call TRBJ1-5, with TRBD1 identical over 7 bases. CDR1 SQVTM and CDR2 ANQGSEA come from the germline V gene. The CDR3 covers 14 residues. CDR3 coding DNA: TGCAGCGTTTCGGGGGGAGGGGGCGGTCAGCCCCAACATTTT. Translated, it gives CSVSGGGGGQPQHF.

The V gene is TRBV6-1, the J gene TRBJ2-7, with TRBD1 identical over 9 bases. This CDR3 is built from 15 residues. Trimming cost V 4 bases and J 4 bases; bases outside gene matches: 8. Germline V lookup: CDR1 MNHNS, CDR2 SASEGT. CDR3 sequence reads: CASSVSQGARYEQYF. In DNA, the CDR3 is TGTGCCAGCAGTGTGTCACAGGGGGCGCGGTACGAGCAGTACTTC.

CDR3 residues: CASSEFGDGTQYF. CDR3 nucleotide sequence: TGTGCCAGCAGTGAATTCGGCGATGGGACCCAGTACTTC. V and J are TRBV6-1 and TRBJ2-5, with D hard to call. The CDR3 has 13 residues. Germline CDR1 is MNHNS and CDR2 is SASEGT. The V end lost 2 bases, the J end lost 7 bases, and 11 bases lay between the germline ends.

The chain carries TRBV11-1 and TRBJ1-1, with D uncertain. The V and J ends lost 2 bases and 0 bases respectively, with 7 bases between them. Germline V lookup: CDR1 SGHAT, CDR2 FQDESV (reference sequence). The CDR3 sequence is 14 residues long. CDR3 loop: CASSLTSLNTEAFF. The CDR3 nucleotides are TGTGCCAGCAGCTTAACTAGTTTGAACACTGAAGCTTTCTTT.

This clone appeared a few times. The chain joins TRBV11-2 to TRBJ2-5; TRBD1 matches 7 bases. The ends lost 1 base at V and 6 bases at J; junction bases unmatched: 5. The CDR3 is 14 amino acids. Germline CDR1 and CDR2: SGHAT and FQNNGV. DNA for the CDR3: TGTGCCAGCAGCTTAGTGAGGGGGCGGAAGACCCAGTACTTC. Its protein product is CASSLVRGRKTQYF.

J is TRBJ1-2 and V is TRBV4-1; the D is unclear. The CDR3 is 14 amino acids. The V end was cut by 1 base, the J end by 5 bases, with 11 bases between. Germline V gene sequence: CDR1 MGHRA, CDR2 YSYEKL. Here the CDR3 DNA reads TGCGCCAGCAGCCAAGCGACGTCGAAATATGGCTACACCTTC. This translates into CASSQATSKYGYTF.

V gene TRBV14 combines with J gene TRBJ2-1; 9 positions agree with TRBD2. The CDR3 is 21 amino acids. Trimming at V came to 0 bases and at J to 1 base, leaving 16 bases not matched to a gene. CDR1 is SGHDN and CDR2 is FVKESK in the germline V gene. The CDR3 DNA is TGTGCCAGCAGCCAAGAAGGACAGCGGGGGGCTCTATTCGTGTCCTACAATGAGCAGTTCTTC. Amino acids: CASSQEGQRGALFVSYNEQFF.

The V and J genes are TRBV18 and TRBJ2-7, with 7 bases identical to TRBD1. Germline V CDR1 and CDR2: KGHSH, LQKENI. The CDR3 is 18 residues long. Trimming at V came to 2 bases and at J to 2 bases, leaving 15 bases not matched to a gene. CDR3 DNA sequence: TGTGCCAGCTCACCAGATCTTACCGGGACAGTTCTTCCCTACGAGCAGTACTTC. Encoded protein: CASSPDLTGTVLPYEQYF.

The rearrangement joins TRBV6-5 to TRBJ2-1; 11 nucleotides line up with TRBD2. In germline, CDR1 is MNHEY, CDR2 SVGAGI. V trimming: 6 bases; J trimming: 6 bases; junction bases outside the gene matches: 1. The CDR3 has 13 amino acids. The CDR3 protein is CASRGLAVNEQFF. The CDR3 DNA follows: TGTGCCAGCAGGGGACTAGCGGTCAATGAGCAGTTCTTC.

The CDR3 nucleotides are TGCGCCAGCAGCTTGGGGACTAACAGGGTTTCTGAAGCTTTCTTT. It encodes CASSLGTNRVSEAFF. The rearrangement joins TRBV5-1 to TRBJ1-1, with D tentatively TRBD1 (6 bases). The CDR3 sequence is 15 residues long. V lost 0 bases to trimming and J lost 6 bases, with 15 bases between them. The germline V gene has CDR1 SGHRS and CDR2 YFSETQ.

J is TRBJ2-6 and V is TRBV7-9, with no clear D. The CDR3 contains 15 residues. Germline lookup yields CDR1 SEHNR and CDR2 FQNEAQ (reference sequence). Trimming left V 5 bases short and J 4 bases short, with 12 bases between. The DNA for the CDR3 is TGTGCCAGCAGCCTTGTATCAGGAGGGGCCAACGTCCTGACTTTC. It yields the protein CASSLVSGGANVLTF.

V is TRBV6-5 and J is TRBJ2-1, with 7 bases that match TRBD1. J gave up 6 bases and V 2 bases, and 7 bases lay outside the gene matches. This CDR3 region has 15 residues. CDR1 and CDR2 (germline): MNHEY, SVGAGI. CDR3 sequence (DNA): TGTGCCAGCAGTTACAGGGGGCTAACATCCAATGAGCAGTTCTTC. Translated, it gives CASSYRGLTSNEQFF.

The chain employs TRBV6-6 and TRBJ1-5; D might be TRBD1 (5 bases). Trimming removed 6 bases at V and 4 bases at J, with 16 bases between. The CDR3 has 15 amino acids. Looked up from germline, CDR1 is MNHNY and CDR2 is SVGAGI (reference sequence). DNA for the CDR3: TGTGCCAGCAGCCCGGGGAGGGGAGGAAATCAGCCCCAGCATTTT. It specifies CASSPGRGGNQPQHF.

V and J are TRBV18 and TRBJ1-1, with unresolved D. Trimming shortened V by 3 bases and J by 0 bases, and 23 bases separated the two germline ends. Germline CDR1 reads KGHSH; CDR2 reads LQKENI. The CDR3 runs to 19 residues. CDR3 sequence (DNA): TGTGCCAGCTCACCCTACGAGGGCGCCCCGGTAATTATGAACACTGAAGCTTTCTTT. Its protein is CASSPYEGAPVIMNTEAFF.

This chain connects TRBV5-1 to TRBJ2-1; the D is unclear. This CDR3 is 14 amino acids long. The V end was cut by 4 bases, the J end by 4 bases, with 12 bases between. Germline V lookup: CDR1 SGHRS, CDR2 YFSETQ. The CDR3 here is CASSPSEMYNEQFF. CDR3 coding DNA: TGCGCCAGCAGCCCCTCTGAAATGTACAATGAGCAGTTCTTC.

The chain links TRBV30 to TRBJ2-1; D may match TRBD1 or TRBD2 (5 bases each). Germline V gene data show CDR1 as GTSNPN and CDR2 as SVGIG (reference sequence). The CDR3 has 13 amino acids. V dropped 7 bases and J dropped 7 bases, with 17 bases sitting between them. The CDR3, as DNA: TGTGCCTCCCGTAGATTTGGGGGTAATGAGCAGTTCTTC. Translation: CASRRFGGNEQFF.

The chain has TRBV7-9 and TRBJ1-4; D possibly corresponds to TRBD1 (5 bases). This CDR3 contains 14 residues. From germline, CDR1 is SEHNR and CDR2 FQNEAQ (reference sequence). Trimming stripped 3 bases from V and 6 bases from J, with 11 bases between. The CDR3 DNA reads TGTGCCAGCAGCTTGGGACGGCCAGATGAAAAACTGTTTTTT. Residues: CASSLGRPDEKLFF.

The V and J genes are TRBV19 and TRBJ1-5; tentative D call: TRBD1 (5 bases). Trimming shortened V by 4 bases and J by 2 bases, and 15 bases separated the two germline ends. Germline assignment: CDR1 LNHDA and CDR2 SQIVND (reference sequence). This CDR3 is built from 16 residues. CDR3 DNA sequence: TGTGCCAGTAGTAGGGCGGGGGAGAGGGGCAATCAGCCCCAGCATTTT. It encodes CASSRAGERGNQPQHF.

The CDR3 loop is CASSRGGQWADTQYF. The CDR3 DNA reads TGTGCCAGCAGCCGTGGGGGCCAGTGGGCAGATACGCAGTATTTT. The chain combines TRBV11-2 with TRBJ2-3; maybe TRBD1 (6 bases). V was pared by 5 bases and J by 4 bases, with 16 bases between. This CDR3 contains 15 residues. CDR1 is SGHAT and CDR2 is FQNNGV in the germline V gene.

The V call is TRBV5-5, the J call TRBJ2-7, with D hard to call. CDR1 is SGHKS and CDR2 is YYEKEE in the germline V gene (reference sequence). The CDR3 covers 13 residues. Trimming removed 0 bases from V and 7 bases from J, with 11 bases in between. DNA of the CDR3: TGTGCCAGCAGCTTGGCCTTAGGGCGGGAGCAGTACTTC. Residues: CASSLALGREQYF.